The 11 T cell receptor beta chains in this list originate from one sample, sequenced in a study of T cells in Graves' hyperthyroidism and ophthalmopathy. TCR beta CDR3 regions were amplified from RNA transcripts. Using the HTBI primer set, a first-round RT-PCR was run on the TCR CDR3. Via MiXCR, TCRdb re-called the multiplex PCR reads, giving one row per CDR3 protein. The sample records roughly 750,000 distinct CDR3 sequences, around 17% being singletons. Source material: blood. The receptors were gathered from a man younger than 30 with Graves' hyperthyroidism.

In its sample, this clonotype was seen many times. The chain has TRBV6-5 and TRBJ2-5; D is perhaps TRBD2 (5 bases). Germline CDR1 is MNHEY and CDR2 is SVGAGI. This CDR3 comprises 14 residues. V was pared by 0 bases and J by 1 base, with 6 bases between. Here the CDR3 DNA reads TGTGCCAGCAGTTACTCGGAGGTCCAAGAGACCCAGTACTTC. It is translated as CASSYSEVQETQYF.

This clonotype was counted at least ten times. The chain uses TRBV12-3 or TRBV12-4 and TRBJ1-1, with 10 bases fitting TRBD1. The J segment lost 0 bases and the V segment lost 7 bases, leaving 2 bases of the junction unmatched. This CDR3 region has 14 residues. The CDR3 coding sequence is TGTGCCAGCAACGACAGGGGGCTGAACACTGAAGCTTTCTTT. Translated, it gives CASNDRGLNTEAFF.

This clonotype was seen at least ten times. The CDR3 region has the DNA TGTGCCAGCAGCTTAGCAGGGACAGGCAGGAGCACAGATACGCAGTATTTT. It specifies CASSLAGTGRSTDTQYF. The chain is built from TRBV7-2 and TRBJ2-3, with 8 bases fitting TRBD1. The V gene end was trimmed by 0 bases and the J gene end by 0 bases; junction bases not matched to a gene: 5. Per the germline V gene, CDR1 is SGHTA and CDR2 is FQGNSA. The CDR3 sequence is 17 residues long.

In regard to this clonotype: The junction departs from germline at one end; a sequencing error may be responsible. CDR3 loop: CVSSPATDQPQHF. The CDR3 DNA follows: TGTGTCAGCTCACCTGCGACGGATCAGCCCCAGCATTTT. The chain links TRBV18 to TRBJ1-5, with unresolved D. The germline gives CDR1 KGHSH, CDR2 LQKENI. This CDR3 is 13 amino acids long.

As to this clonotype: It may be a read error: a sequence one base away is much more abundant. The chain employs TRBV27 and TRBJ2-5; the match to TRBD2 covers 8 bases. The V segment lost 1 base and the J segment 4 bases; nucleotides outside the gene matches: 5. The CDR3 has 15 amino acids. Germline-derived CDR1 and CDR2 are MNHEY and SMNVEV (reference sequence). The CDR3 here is CASSLLAGSRETQYF. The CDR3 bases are TGTGCCAGCAGTTTATTAGCGGGATCGAGAGAGACCCAGTACTTC.

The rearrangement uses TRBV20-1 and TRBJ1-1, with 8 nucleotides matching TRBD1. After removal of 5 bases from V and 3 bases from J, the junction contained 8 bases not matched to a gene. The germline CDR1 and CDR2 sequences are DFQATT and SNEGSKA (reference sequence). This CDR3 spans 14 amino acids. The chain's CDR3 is CSAYTGGGDTEAFF. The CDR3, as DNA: TGCAGTGCTTATACAGGGGGGGGGGACACTGAAGCTTTCTTT.

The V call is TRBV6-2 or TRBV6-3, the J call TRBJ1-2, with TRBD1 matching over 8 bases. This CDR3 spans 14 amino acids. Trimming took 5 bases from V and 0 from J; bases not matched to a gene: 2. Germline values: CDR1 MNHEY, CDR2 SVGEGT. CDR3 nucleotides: TGTGCCAGCAGTGTGGACAGGGCTAACTATGGCTACACCTTC. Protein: CASSVDRANYGYTF.

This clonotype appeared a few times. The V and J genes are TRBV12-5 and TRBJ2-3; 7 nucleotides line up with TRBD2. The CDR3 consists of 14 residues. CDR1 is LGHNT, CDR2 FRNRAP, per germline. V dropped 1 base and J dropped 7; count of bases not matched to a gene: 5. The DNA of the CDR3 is TGTGCTAGTGGTTTGGGGACTAGTCCTTATACGCAGTATTTT. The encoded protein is CASGLGTSPYTQYF. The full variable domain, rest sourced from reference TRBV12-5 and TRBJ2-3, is DARVTQTPRHKVTEMGQEVTMRCQPILGHNTVFWYRQTMMQGLELLAYFRNRAPLDDSGMPKDRFSAEMPDATLATLKIQPSEPRDSAVYFCASGLGTSPYTQYFGPGTRLTVL.

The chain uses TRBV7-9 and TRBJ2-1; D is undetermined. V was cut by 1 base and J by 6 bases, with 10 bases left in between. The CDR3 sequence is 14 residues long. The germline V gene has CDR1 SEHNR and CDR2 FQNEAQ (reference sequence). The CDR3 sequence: CASSLVSSRNEQFF. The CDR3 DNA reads TGTGCCAGCAGCTTAGTATCTAGTCGCAATGAGCAGTTCTTC.

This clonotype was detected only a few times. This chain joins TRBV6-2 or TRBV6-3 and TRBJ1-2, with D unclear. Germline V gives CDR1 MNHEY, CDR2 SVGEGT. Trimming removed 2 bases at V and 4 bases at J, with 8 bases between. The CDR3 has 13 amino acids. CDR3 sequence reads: CASSYGTSYGYTF. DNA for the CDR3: TGTGCCAGCAGTTACGGAACCTCCTATGGCTACACCTTC.

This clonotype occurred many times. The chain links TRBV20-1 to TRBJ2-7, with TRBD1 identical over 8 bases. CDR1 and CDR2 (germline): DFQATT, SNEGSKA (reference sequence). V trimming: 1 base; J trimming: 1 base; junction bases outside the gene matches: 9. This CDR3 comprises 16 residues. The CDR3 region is CSARGFSRDRSYEQYF. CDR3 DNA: TGCAGTGCTAGAGGGTTCAGCCGGGACAGGTCCTACGAGCAGTACTTC.